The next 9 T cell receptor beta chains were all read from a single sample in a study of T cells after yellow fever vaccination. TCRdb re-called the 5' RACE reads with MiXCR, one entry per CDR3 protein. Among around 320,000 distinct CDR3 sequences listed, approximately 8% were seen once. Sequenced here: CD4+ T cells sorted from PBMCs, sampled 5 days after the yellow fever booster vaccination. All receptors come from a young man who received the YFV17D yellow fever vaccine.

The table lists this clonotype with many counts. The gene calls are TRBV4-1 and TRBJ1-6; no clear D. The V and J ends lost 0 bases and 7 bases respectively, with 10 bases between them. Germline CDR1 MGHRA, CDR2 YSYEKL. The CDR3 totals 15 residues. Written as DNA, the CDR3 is TGCGCCAGCAGCCAAGACCGGCCCTCGAATTCACCCCTCCACTTT. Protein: CASSQDRPSNSPLHF.

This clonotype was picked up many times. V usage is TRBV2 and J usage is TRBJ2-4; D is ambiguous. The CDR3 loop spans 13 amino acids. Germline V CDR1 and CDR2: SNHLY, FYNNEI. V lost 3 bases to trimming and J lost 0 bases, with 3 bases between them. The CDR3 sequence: CASSETAKNIQYF. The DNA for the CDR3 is TGTGCCAGCAGTGAGACAGCCAAAAACATTCAGTACTTC.

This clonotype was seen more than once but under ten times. The CDR3 is CASSEGPGHRFFF. CDR3 DNA: TGTGCCAGCAGTGAGGGACCGGGACATCGGTTTTTCTTT. This chain links TRBV25-1 with TRBJ1-1; TRBD1 is a possible D gene (6 bases). The CDR3 length is 13 residues. Trimming stripped 3 bases from V and 13 bases from J, with 18 bases between. Germline V gene sequence: CDR1 MGHDK, CDR2 SYGVNS.

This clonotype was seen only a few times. The CDR3 loop is CASSPEGSPPRTQYF. For the CDR3, the DNA is TGTGCCAGCAGCCCTGAAGGGTCCCCTCCCAGGACCCAGTACTTC. V is TRBV5-4 and J is TRBJ2-5; D uncertain. The CDR3 covers 15 residues. The germline V gene encodes CDR1 SGHNT and CDR2 YYREEE (reference sequence). Trimming removed 4 bases at V and 7 bases at J, with 20 bases between.

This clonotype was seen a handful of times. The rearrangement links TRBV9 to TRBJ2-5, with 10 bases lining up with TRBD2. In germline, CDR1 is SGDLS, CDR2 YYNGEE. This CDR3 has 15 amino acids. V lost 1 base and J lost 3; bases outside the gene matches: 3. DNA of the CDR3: TGTGCCAGCAGCGTAACTAGCGGGGCTGAAGAGACCCAGTACTTC. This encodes CASSVTSGAEETQYF.

The CDR3 is CASSLQGSMVNEQFF. CDR3 DNA sequence: TGTGCCAGCAGCTTACAGGGCTCAATGGTCAATGAGCAGTTCTTC. The rearrangement uses TRBV7-2 and TRBJ2-1; tentatively, D is TRBD1 (5 bases). The V end was cut by 2 bases, the J end by 6 bases, with 14 bases between. This CDR3 is built from 15 residues. Germline assignment: CDR1 SGHTA and CDR2 FQGNSA.

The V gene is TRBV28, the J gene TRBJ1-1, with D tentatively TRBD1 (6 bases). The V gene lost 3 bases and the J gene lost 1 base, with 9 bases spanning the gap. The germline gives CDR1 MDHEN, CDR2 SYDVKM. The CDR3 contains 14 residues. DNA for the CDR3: TGTGCCAGCAGTTTCACCAGGGGGAACACTGAAGCTTTCTTT. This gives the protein CASSFTRGNTEAFF.

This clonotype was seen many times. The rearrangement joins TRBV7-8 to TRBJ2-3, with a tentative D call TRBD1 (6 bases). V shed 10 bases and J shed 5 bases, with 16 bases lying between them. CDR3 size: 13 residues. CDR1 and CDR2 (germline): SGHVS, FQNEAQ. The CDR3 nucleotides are TGTGCCACAGGGGACGGAGCAAGAGATACGCAGTATTTT. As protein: CATGDGARDTQYF.

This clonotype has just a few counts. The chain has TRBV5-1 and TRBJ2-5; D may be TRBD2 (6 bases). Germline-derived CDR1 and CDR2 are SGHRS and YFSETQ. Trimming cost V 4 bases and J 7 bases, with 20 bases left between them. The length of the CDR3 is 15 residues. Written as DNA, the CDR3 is TGCGCCAGCAGCGCCTATGCCGGGTCCGGGGGGACCCAGTACTTC. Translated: CASSAYAGSGGTQYF. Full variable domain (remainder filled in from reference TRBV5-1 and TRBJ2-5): KAGVTQTPRYLIKTRGQQVTLSCSPISGHRSVSWYQQTPGQGLQFLFEYFSETQRNKGNFPGRFSGRQFSNSRSEMNVSTLELGDSALYLCASSAYAGSGGTQYFGPGTRLLVL.